This TCR beta chain came from a study of blood T cell repertoires in COVID-19. Overall study context: Collection of acute and convalescent COVID-19 samples took place in the United States, Italy and Spain. From T cells, B-cell-depleted T cells, or PBMCs came the material, which was cDNA or gDNA.

The CDR3 runs to 13 residues. Trimming cost V 4 bases and J 2 bases, with 9 bases left between them. CDR1 is SGHNT and CDR2 is YYREEE in the germline V gene (reference sequence). Methods used by the authors: Estimation of nucleated cell counts was performed using reference gene primer amplification. Data came from immunoSEQ multiplex PCR; TCRdb stores just in-frame clones and leaves some out. D and trimming come from the DNA, and the V and J calls and clone size come from that table. The sample contains 300,000 to 400,000 clones, approximately 86% of which appear only once. Enrolment of Seattle patients took place during active infection, and they were followed longitudinally.

The J gene is TRBJ2-5, the V gene TRBV5-4; the D gene is possibly TRBD1 (5 bases). The material sequenced was peripheral blood. This TCR was recovered from a man aged 30-40 years with COVID-19, enrolled during active disease. CDR3 sequence reads: CASSRQLQETQYF. CDR3 DNA sequence: TGTGCCAGCAGCAGACAGCTTCAAGAGACCCAGTACTTC.